The 5 T cell receptor beta chains below all came from one sample that was sequenced in a study of response to subunit inactivated influenza vaccine. TCRdb ran MiXCR on the RT-PCR reads and lists one entry per CDR3 protein. The sample contains 540,000 or so distinct CDR3 sequences, about an eighth of which appear only once. The sequenced sample was PBMCs from blood, obtained about 40 days after vaccination. The receptors derive from a man between 50 and 59 years old who received an inactivated influenza vaccine.

The chain uses TRBV10-3 and TRBJ2-7; TRBD1 agrees at 10 bases. Unmatched junction bases numbered 9, after V lost 6 bases and J lost 4 bases. CDR1 ENHRY and CDR2 SYGVKD come from the germline V gene. This CDR3 comprises 15 residues. The DNA for the CDR3 is TGTGCCATCAGGTTTAGGACAGGGGGAGAGTACGAGCAGTACTTC. The encoded protein is CAIRFRTGGEYEQYF.

There are a few counts of this clonotype. V usage is TRBV4-1 and J usage is TRBJ2-7, with D possibly being TRBD1 (6 bases). Trimming took 1 base from V and 3 from J, leaving 16 bases between them. Germline V gene sequence: CDR1 MGHRA, CDR2 YSYEKL. This CDR3 has 16 residues. The CDR3 DNA sequence: TGCGCCAGCAGCCAAGTTCCCTGGACAGAGCTCTACGAGCAGTACTTC. Translation: CASSQVPWTELYEQYF.

CDR3 bases: TGTGCCAGCAGTTCCCTCGCTGAAGCTTTCTTT. This translates into CASSSLAEAFF. This chain joins TRBV12-3 or TRBV12-4 and TRBJ1-1; no clear D. CDR3 length: 11 amino acids. V lost 4 bases to trimming and J lost 6 bases, with 6 bases between them.

This clonotype was counted between two and nine times. The J gene is TRBJ2-1, the V gene TRBV11-2; the D gene could be TRBD1 or TRBD2 (5 bases each). The CDR3 is 14 residues long. V was clipped by 1 base and J by 8 bases, with 12 bases between them. CDR1 is SGHAT, CDR2 FQNNGV, per germline. The CDR3: CASSLVFQGDEQFF. For the CDR3, the DNA is TGTGCCAGCAGCTTAGTATTCCAGGGAGATGAGCAGTTCTTC.

This clonotype was picked up a small number of times. The V gene is TRBV20-1, the J gene TRBJ1-1; D gene uncertain. V was pared by 6 bases and J by 1 base, with 9 bases between. The germline gives CDR1 DFQATT, CDR2 SNEGSKA (reference sequence). This CDR3 region has 12 residues. CDR3 amino acids: CSAQGRNTEAFF. For the CDR3, the DNA is TGCAGTGCCCAAGGACGGAACACTGAAGCTTTCTTT.